This TCR beta chain was captured by sequencing in a study of PD-1 blockade in classical Hodgkin lymphoma. Study observations and caveats: The study found complete responders had baseline diversity similar to newly diagnosed patients. CD4+ but not CD8+ TCR diversity rose significantly by C4D1.

Comments on this clone: As yet, its antigen is unknown.

Germline CDR1 and CDR2: MGHRA and YSYEKL. Trimming cost V 2 bases and J 7 bases, with 17 bases left between them. The CDR3 sequence is 15 residues long. Time point denoted: cycle 4 day 1 (C4D1), after 6 weeks of nivolumab. Every patient was affected by relapse after autologous stem cell transplantation, while exposure to brentuximab vedotin was not uniform. Magnetic negative selection isolated CD8+ T cells from thawed PBMCs. Classifying best responses yielded complete response, partial response or progressive disease. Here immunoSEQ multiplex PCR was the method, and the copy in TCRdb shows in-frame clones only, minus some. The sample has almost 8,500 clones, around 83% seen once.

The input for sequencing was CD8+ T cells from blood, taken before the fourth cycle of nivolumab. V and J are TRBV4-1 and TRBJ1-1; tentatively, D is TRBD1 (6 bases). This clonotype originated in a human donor with classical Hodgkin lymphoma. The DNA of the CDR3 is TGCGCCAGCAGCCAACCTGCGGGGGGGGCCAGTGAAGCTTTCTTT. It is translated as CASSQPAGGASEAFF.